This T cell receptor (beta chain) originates from a study of shared clonotypes between healthy human individuals. Across the study: Donor ages ranged 18 to 49 years: a couple of women, a few men. Findings and limits, study-wide: The study sampled only blood, and tissue repertoires likely differ. What limited the represented genetic and exposure-history diversity was the small number of donors.

The method was immunoSEQ multiplex PCR; TCRdb's version includes in-frame clones alone and lacks a portion of them. The data hold approximately 350,000 clones, with just over 95% observed a single time. In the case of this clone: Its target is not known.

Germline CDR1 reads MDHEN; CDR2 reads SYDVKM. V was pared by 8 bases and J by 9 bases, with 22 bases between. This CDR3 region has 14 residues. The material sequenced was memory CD8+ T cells sorted from blood. Subset denoted: CD45RO+ cells pooled with CCR7-negative TemRA cells. The sequence was obtained from a man aged 25 to 45 in good health. The rearrangement uses TRBV28 and TRBJ2-5, with a tentative D call TRBD2 (5 bases). The CDR3 protein is CASPRAGYSDPQYF. CDR3 coding DNA: TGTGCCAGCCCCAGAGCAGGCTATAGCGATCCCCAGTACTTC.